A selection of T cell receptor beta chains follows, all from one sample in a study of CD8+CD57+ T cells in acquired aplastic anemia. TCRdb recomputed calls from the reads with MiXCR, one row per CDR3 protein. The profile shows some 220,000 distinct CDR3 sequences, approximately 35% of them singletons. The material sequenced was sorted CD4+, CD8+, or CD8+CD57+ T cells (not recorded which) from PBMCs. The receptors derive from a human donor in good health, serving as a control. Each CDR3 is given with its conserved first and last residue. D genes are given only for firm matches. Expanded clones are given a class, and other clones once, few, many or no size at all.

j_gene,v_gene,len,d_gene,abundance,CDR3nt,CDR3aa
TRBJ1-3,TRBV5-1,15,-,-,TGCGCCAGCACGCCAGGACTCAACTCTGGAAACACCATATATTTT,CASTPGLNSGNTIYF
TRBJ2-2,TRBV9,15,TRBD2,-,TGTGCCAGCACAAAGCGGGGGGGCGACACCGGGGAGCTGTTTTTT,CASTKRGGDTGELFF
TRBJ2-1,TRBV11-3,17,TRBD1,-,TGTGCCAGCAGCTTGCCTAATGGGACAGGGAAAGGGTATGAGCAGTTCTTC,CASSLPNGTGKGYEQFF
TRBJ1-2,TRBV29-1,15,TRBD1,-,TGCAGCGTTGGGGACGGGACAGGGGGCGATCTGGGCTACACCTTC,CSVGDGTGGDLGYTF
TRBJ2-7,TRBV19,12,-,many,TGTGCCAGTAGCAACGGGCGGGACGAGCAGTACTTC,CASSNGRDEQYF
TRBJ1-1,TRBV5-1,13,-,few,TGCGCCAGCAGCTACGACTGGACAGCGGCCGCTTTCTTT,CASSYDWTAAAFF
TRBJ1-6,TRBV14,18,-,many,TGTGCCAGCAGCCAAGATCCCAGGTCAAGCTCCTATAATTCACCCCTCCACTTT,CASSQDPRSSSYNSPLHF
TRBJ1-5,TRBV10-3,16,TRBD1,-,TGTGCCAGCACCTACCTACCAGGGGGCCAGAATCAGCCCCAGCATTTT,CASTYLPGGQNQPQHF
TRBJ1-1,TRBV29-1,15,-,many,TGCAGCGTGGCAGCGGGGGCCGCAAGATACACTGAAGCTTTCTTT,CSVAAGAARYTEAFF
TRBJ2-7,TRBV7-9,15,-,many,TGTGCCAGCAGCTTTTCTCAACTCTCGGGAATGGAGCAGTACTTC,CASSFSQLSGMEQYF
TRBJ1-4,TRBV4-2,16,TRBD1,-,TGTGCCAGCAGCGAGAGGGGCGCAGGGGGTAATGAAAAACTGTTTTTT,CASSERGAGGNEKLFF
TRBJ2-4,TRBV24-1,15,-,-,TGTGCCACCAGTGACTGGACGGACGCCAAAAACATTCAGTACTTC,CATSDWTDAKNIQYF
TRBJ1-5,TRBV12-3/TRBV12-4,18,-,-,TGTGCCAGCAGTACGTCCTTGTGGATGGGGGGATCCAATCAGCCCCAGCATTTT,CASSTSLWMGGSNQPQHF
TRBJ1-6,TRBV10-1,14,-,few,TGCGCCAGCAGTCCGGTTTGGGGGAGCTCATCAGCCCACTTT,CASSPVWGSSSAHF
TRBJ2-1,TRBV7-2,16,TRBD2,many,TGTGCCAGCAGTTGGGTAGCGGGGGGACCCTACAATGAGCAGTTCTTC,CASSWVAGGPYNEQFF
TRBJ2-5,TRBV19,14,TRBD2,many,TGTGCCAGTAGCCGATGGACGGGGGGGGAGACCCAGTACTTC,CASSRWTGGETQYF
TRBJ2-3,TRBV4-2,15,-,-,TGTGCCAGCAGCCAGGCGGTGATGGGCACAGATACGCAGTATTTT,CASSQAVMGTDTQYF
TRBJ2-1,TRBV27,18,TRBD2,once,TGTGCCAGCAGTTTAAGGGCCAGCTCGGGACTAGCCGCCAATGAGCAGTTCTTC,CASSLRASSGLAANEQFF
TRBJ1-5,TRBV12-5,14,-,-,TGTGCTAGTGCCCTGTGGGATAGCAATCAGCCCCAGCATTTT,CASALWDSNQPQHF
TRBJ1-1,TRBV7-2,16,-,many,TGTGCCAGCAGCTTAGCGCTAAGGTTAGGGAACACTGAAGCTTTCTTT,CASSLALRLGNTEAFF
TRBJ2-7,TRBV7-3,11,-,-,TGTGCCAGTGTCGGTTTTGAGGAGCAGTACTTC,CASVGFEEQYF
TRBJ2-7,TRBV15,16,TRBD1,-,TGTGCCGCCAGCAGCTCCGGGACAGGGGTTCGTAACGAGCAGTACTTC,CAASSSGTGVRNEQYF
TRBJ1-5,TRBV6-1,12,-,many,TGTGCCAGCAGCCGAACCAATCAGCCCCAGCATTTT,CASSRTNQPQHF
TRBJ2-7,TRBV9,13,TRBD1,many,TGTGCCAGCAGCGCCCCAGGACAGGTTAGACTGTACTTC,CASSAPGQVRLYF
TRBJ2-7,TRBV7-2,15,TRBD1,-,TGTGCCAGCAGCTTAGGGCGGGGACAGGACTTAGAGCAGTACTTC,CASSLGRGQDLEQYF
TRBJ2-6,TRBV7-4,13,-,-,TGCGCCAGCTCTGGAGGTGGGGCCAACGTCCTGACTTTC,CASSGGGANVLTF
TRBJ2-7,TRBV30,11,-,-,TGTGCCTGGAGGAAGGTGAACGAGCAGTACTTC,CAWRKVNEQYF
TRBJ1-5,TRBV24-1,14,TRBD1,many,TGTGCCACGACAGGGGCCCATAGCAATCAGCCCCAGCATTTT,CATTGAHSNQPQHF
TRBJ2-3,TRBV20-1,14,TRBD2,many,TGCAGTGCAGAACTAGCGGGGGGCACAGATACGCAGTATTTT,CSAELAGGTDTQYF
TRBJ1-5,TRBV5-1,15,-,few,TGCGCCAGCAGCTTTTCAGGGGATAGCAATCAGCCCCAGCATTTT,CASSFSGDSNQPQHF
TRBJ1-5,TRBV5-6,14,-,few,TGTGCCAGCAGCTTGTTCGAAAGGAATCAGCCCCAGCATTTT,CASSLFERNQPQHF
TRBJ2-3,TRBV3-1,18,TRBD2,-,TGTGCCAGCAGCCCACGTATAATAGGAGGGAGGGGCACAGATACGCAGTATTTT,CASSPRIIGGRGTDTQYF
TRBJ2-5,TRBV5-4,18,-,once,TGTGCCAGCAGCTTGGCCCCCCGGGGGGCGCCCCACCGAGAGACCCAGTACTTC,CASSLAPRGAPHRETQYF
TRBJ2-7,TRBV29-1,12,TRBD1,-,TGCAGCGTTGCGTACAGGGGCAACGAGCAGTACTTC,CSVAYRGNEQYF
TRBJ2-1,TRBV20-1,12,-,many,TGCAGTGCTAGAGATCTTGGCGCAGACGAGCTCTTC,CSARDLGADELF
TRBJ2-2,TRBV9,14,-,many,TGTGCCAGCAGCGTAGTCAGCTTGGGCGGGGAGCTGTTTTTT,CASSVVSLGGELFF
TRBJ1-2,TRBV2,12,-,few,TGTGCCAGCAGTGCCATGCAGTGGGGCTACACCTTC,CASSAMQWGYTF
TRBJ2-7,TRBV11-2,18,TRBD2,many,TGTGCCAGCAGACTCCGGACTAGCGGGGCGTTGGAACCCTACGAGCAGTACTTC,CASRLRTSGALEPYEQYF
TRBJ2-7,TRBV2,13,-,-,TGTGCCAGCAGTGAAAGTGACTCCTACGAGCAGTACTTC,CASSESDSYEQYF
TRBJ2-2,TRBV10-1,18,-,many,TGCGCCAGCAGTGAGTCGGGGACAGCGGGGGTGAACACCGGGGAGCTGTTTTTT,CASSESGTAGVNTGELFF
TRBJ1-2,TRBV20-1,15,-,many,TGCAGTGCTAGGGATACAGGCGGTCTGGACTATGGCTACACCTTC,CSARDTGGLDYGYTF
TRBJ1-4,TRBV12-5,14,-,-,TGTGCTAGTGTTGGGCAGGGCCTGAGTGAAAAACTGTTTTTT,CASVGQGLSEKLFF
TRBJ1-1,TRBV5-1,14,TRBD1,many,TGCGCCAGCAGCTTGTGGACAGGTGACACTGAAGCTTTCTTT,CASSLWTGDTEAFF
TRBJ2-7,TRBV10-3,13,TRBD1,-,TGTGCCACGAGTAAACAGGGGCCCTACGAGCAGTACTTC,CATSKQGPYEQYF
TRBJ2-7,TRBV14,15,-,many,TGTGCCAGCAGCCTCGCCCTCGGGACAACCTACGAGCAGTACTTC,CASSLALGTTYEQYF
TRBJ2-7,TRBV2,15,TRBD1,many,TGTGCCAGCAGTGGCGGACAGGGAATTCCTACGAAGCAGTACTTC,CASSGGQGIPTKQYF
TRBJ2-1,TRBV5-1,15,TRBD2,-,TGCGCCAGCAGCTCTAGCGGGATAGCCTACAATGAGCAGTTCTTC,CASSSSGIAYNEQFF
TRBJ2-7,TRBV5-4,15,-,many,TGTGCCAGCAGCTTGGCCTCCGAGCGAGGCCACGAGCAGTACTTC,CASSLASERGHEQYF
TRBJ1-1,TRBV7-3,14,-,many,TGTGCCAGCAGCTTGGGAGTGTCGGGCACTGAAGCTTTCTTT,CASSLGVSGTEAFF
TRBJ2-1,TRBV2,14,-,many,TGTGCCAGCAGTGAAGCCTCAGGGTACAATGAGCAGTTCTTC,CASSEASGYNEQFF
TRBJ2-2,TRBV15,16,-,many,TGTGCCACCAGCAGAGATAATAGGGGTAACACCGGGGAGCTGTTTTTT,CATSRDNRGNTGELFF
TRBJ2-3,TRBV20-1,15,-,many,TGCAGTGCACCCCGTGGCGGGGTTGTTACAGATACGCAGTATTTT,CSAPRGGVVTDTQYF
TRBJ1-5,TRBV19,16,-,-,TGTGCCAGTTGTATGGGAGACAGGTATAGCAATCAGCCCCAGCATTTT,CASCMGDRYSNQPQHF
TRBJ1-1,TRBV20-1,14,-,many,TGCAGTGCTAGTCCCTTAGGACGGAACACTGAAGCTTTCTTT,CSASPLGRNTEAFF
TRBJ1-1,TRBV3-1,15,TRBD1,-,TGTGCCAGCAGACAATTGACAGGGAGGGACACTGAAGCTTTCTTT,CASRQLTGRDTEAFF